Below, 12 T cell receptor beta chains from the same sample are listed, as sequenced in a study of blood T cells in healthy people across ages. Through a sample-barcoded 5' primer and a J-beta primer mix, a second PCR was run for roughly 6 to 11 cycles. TCRdb re-called the 5' RACE reads with MiXCR, one entry per CDR3 protein. Of around 1.7 million distinct CDR3 sequences listed, about 28% were seen once; the top ten hold 7.7%. The sample taken for sequencing was blood. These receptors were taken from a woman aged 25-40 years in good health.

There are a few counts of this clonotype. CDR3 sequence (DNA): TGTGCCAGCAGGGACGGACAGGGGGGCTCCTACGAGCAGTACTTC. It specifies CASRDGQGGSYEQYF. The V call is TRBV28, the J call TRBJ2-7; 10 nucleotides agree with TRBD1. Trimming took 6 bases from V and 0 from J; bases not matched to a gene: 5. Germline-derived CDR1 and CDR2 are MDHEN and SYDVKM. This CDR3 contains 15 residues.

This clonotype came up many times. This rearrangement joins TRBV10-3 to TRBJ2-3, with no clear D. The CDR3 totals 13 residues. Germline lookup yields CDR1 ENHRY and CDR2 SYGVKD. Trimming removed 2 bases from V and 5 bases from J, with 8 bases in between. The CDR3 protein is CAISEPPQDTQYF. The CDR3 DNA reads TGTGCCATCAGTGAGCCTCCACAAGATACGCAGTATTTT.

At least ten counts were recorded for this clonotype. One end of the junction is discordant with germline, which a read error may explain. This chain joins TRBV5-1 and TRBJ2-1; 11 bases fit TRBD2. This CDR3 is 15 amino acids long. Germline CDR1 is SGHRS and CDR2 is YFSETQ. CDR3 coding DNA: TGTGCCAGCAGCTCCACTAGCGGGGGCTACAATGAGCAGTTCTTC. Protein sequence: CASSSTSGGYNEQFF.

This chain uses TRBV20-1 with TRBJ2-1; 7 bases are shared with TRBD2. The CDR3 is made up of 13 amino acids. From germline, CDR1 is DFQATT and CDR2 SNEGSKA (reference sequence). Trimming took 3 bases from V and 10 from J; bases not matched to a gene: 9. As DNA, the CDR3 is TGCAGTGCTAGGGGGGGGGGTGGGTACGAGCAGTTCTTC. Protein product: CSARGGGGYEQFF.

This chain links TRBV12-3 or TRBV12-4 with TRBJ2-7; 9 bases are a match to TRBD2. V was clipped by 6 bases and J by 7 bases; unmatched bases: 13. The CDR3 spans 15 residues. This chain's CDR3 is CASRVGGTSFDEQYF. The CDR3 nucleotides are TGTGCCAGCAGGGTCGGGGGGACTAGCTTTGATGAGCAGTACTTC.

This clonotype was seen many times. The J gene is TRBJ2-3, the V gene TRBV5-5; D unresolved. V was pared by 4 bases and J by 12 bases, with 15 bases between. This CDR3 contains 12 residues. Germline loops: CDR1 SGHKS, CDR2 YYEKEE (reference sequence). CDR3: CASSLDVLIQYF. DNA for the CDR3: TGTGCCAGCAGCCTGGACGTACTGATCCAGTATTTT.

The chain links TRBV19 to TRBJ1-6; 7 bases are shared with TRBD1. The CDR3 extends over 15 amino acids. The germline V gene encodes CDR1 LNHDA and CDR2 SQIVND (reference sequence). V trimming: 3 bases; J trimming: 10 bases; junction bases outside the gene matches: 9. The CDR3 coding sequence is TGTGCCAGTAGTATCAACAGGGGCCCCGAGTCACCCCTCCACTTT. This translates into CASSINRGPESPLHF. Full variable domain (missing parts from reference TRBV19 and TRBJ1-6): DGGITQSPKYLFRKEGQNVTLSCEQNLNHDAMYWYRQDPGQGLRLIYYSQIVNDFQKGDIAEGYSVSREKKESFPLTVTSAQKNPTAFYLCASSINRGPESPLHFGNGTRLTVT.

The chain recombines TRBV6-1 with TRBJ2-3; possibly TRBD2 for D (6 bases). With 3 bases removed from V and 2 bases from J, the gap between germline ends came to 12 bases. Germline CDR1 reads MNHNS; CDR2 reads SASEGT. The CDR3 extends over 15 amino acids. DNA for the CDR3: TGTGCCAGCAGTGATCTTGGCGGGATCACAGATACGCAGTATTTT. Translating gives CASSDLGGITDTQYF.

The CDR3 DNA is TGTGCCAGCAGCGTAGAGGGACTGGAAAAAGAGACCCAGTACTTC. It translates to CASSVEGLEKETQYF. The V gene is TRBV9, the J gene TRBJ2-5, with D tentatively TRBD2 (6 bases). The CDR3 has 15 amino acids. Germline CDR1 and CDR2: SGDLS and YYNGEE. V lost 0 bases to trimming and J lost 3 bases, with 12 bases between them.

This clonotype occurred a few times. The rearrangement links TRBV11-2 to TRBJ2-5; D is ambiguous. Germline V gives CDR1 SGHAT, CDR2 FQNNGV. This CDR3 is 16 amino acids long. Trimming took 2 bases from V and 4 from J, leaving 17 bases between them. The CDR3 sequence is CASSLSSRGVRETQYF. CDR3 nucleotides: TGTGCCAGCAGCTTATCATCCCGAGGCGTGAGAGAGACCCAGTACTTC.

This chain connects TRBV2 to TRBJ2-4; tentatively, D is TRBD1 (6 bases). V lost 6 bases to trimming and J lost 1 base, with 10 bases between them. Germline V gene lookup returns CDR1 SNHLY and CDR2 FYNNEI. The CDR3 runs 14 residues. In DNA form, the CDR3 reads TGTGCCAGCAGGGCAGGGGAGGCCAAAAACATTCAGTACTTC. Translated, it gives CASRAGEAKNIQYF.

On this clonotype itself: A much larger clone differs from this one at a single base, so this may be a read error. CDR3 in amino acids: CTSRLGEETQYF. DNA of the CDR3: TGCACCAGCAGGTTGGGGGAAGAGACCCAGTACTTC. This chain uses TRBV5-1 with TRBJ2-5, with D tentatively TRBD1 or TRBD2 (5 bases each). CDR1 and CDR2 from the germline V gene are SGHRS and YFSETQ. The CDR3 sequence is 12 residues long.